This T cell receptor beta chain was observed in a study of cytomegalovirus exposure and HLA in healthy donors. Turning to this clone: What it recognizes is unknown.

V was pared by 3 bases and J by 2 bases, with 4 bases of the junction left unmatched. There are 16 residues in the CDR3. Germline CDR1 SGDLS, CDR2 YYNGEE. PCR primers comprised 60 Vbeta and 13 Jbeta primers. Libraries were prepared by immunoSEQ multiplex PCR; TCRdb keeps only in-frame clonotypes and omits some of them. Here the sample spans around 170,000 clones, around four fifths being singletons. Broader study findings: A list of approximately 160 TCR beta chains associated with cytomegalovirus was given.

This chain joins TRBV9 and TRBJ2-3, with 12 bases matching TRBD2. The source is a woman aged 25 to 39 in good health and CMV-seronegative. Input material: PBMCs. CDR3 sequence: CASSDGLAGYTDTQYF. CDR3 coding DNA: TGTGCCAGCAGCGACGGACTAGCGGGGTACACAGATACGCAGTATTTT.